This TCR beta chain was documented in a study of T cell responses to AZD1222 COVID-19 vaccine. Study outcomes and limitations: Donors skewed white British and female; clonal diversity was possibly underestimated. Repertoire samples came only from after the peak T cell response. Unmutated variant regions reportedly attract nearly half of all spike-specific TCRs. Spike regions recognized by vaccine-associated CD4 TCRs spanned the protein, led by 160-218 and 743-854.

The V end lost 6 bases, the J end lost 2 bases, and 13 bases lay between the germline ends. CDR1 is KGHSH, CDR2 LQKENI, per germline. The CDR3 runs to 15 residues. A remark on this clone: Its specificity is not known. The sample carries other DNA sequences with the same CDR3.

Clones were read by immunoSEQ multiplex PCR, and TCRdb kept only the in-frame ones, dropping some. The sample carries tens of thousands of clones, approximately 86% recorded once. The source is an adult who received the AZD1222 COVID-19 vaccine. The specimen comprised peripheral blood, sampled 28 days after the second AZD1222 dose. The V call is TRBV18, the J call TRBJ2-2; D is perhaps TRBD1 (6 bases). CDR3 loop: CASSPDRTNTGELFF. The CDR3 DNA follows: TGTGCCAGCTCCCCTGACAGGACCAACACCGGGGAGCTGTTTTTT.